Shown below are 21 T cell receptor beta chains from a single sample sequenced in a study of OX40 agonist ivuxolimab in advanced cancers. This table comes from immunoSEQ multiplex PCR, and its TCRdb copy is limited to in-frame clones, with some not included. The repertoire includes roughly 19,000 clones, about nine tenths of them detected once, and 58% sits in the top ten. The sequenced sample was CD4+ or CD8+ T cells sorted from blood, obtained in a trial of the OX40 agonist ivuxolimab. The receptors originated from an adult with an advanced solid tumor such as melanoma, head and neck, liver or kidney cancer.

This sequence joins TRBV7-9 and TRBJ2-5; TRBD2 matches 7 bases. CDR1 SEHNR and CDR2 FQNEAQ come from the germline V gene (reference sequence). With 4 bases clipped from V and 2 bases from J, the junction kept 7 bases outside the gene matches. The CDR3 length is 15 residues. CDR3 residues: CASSSHRDYQETQYF. The CDR3 DNA reads as TGTGCCAGCAGCTCGCACCGGGACTATCAAGAGACCCAGTACTTC. Together with reference TRBV7-9 and TRBJ2-5, the CDR3 gives the full variable domain: DTGVSQNPRHKITKRGQNVTFRCDPISEHNRLYWYRQTLGQGPEFLTYFQNEAQLEKSRLLSDRFSAERPKGSFSTLEIQRTEQGDSAMYLCASSSHRDYQETQYFGPGTRLLVL.

Only one count was recorded for this clone. The rearrangement joins TRBV5-6 to TRBJ1-3, with no clear D. The germline V gene encodes CDR1 SGHDT and CDR2 YYEEEE. Trimming shortened V by 0 bases and J by 3 bases, and 7 bases separated the two germline ends. This CDR3 is built from 14 residues. CDR3 loop: CASSLGFRGNTIYF. CDR3 bases: TGTGCCAGCAGCTTGGGGTTTCGTGGAAACACCATATATTTT.

V is TRBV4-1 and J is TRBJ1-2, with 11 bases identical to TRBD1. The CDR3 totals 14 residues. Germline V gene lookup returns CDR1 MGHRA and CDR2 YSYEKL. Trimming removed 6 bases from V and 4 bases from J; junction bases left unmatched: 4. This CDR3 reads CASSSGTGGYGYTF. The CDR3 DNA sequence: TGCGCCAGCAGTTCAGGGACAGGGGGCTATGGCTACACCTTC.

The gene calls are TRBV30 and TRBJ2-1; unclear D gene. Per the germline V gene, CDR1 is GTSNPN and CDR2 is SVGIG (reference sequence). Trimming took 4 bases from V and 1 from J, leaving 8 bases between them. The CDR3 contains 13 residues. The CDR3, as DNA: TGTGCCTGGACCCCCCCATCCTACAATGAGCAGTTCTTC. This sequence encodes CAWTPPSYNEQFF.

The chain combines TRBV5-6 with TRBJ2-3; no clear D gene. The V and J ends lost 1 base and 0 bases respectively, with 9 bases between them. The CDR3 sequence is 15 residues long. Germline CDR1 SGHDT, CDR2 YYEEEE. CDR3 coding DNA: TGTGCCAGCAGCTTGCGGATAACTAGCACAGATACGCAGTATTTT. Translation gives CASSLRITSTDTQYF.

This clone was seen a handful of times. The chain is built from TRBV5-1 and TRBJ2-1, with TRBD2 matching over 7 bases. Germline trimming cut 0 bases from V and 8 bases from J; bases unmatched to any gene: 8. The CDR3 contains 15 residues. Germline CDR1 is SGHRS and CDR2 is YFSETQ. CDR3 residues: CASSLAAGLVDEQFF. The CDR3 DNA sequence: TGCGCCAGCAGCTTGGCCGCCGGACTAGTAGATGAGCAGTTCTTC.

The chain carries TRBV4-1 and TRBJ1-3, with TRBD1 as a possible D gene (6 bases). The germline V gene has CDR1 MGHRA and CDR2 YSYEKL. Trimming stripped 4 bases from V and 8 bases from J, with 18 bases between. This CDR3 spans 15 amino acids. The CDR3 DNA sequence: TGCGCCAGCAGCCTACAGGGTAGGCTTAGTGACACCATATATTTT. Protein: CASSLQGRLSDTIYF.

This chain uses TRBV6-4 with TRBJ2-3; 10 positions match TRBD1. Unmatched junction bases numbered 2, after V lost 3 bases and J lost 2 bases. The germline CDR1 and CDR2 sequences are MRHNA and SNTAGT. CDR3 length: 15 residues. The DNA for the CDR3 is TGTGCCAGCAGTGAAGGACAGGGGGACACAGATACGCAGTATTTT. Translating it yields CASSEGQGDTDTQYF.

In its sample, this clone was seen once. The chain links TRBV5-6 to TRBJ2-5, with TRBD1 as a possible D gene (6 bases). Trimming shortened V by 4 bases and J by 5 bases, and 12 bases separated the two germline ends. The CDR3 covers 13 residues. Germline V gives CDR1 SGHDT, CDR2 YYEEEE. Written as DNA, the CDR3 is TGTGCCAGCAGCCTCAGGGGTACGGAGACCCAGTACTTC. This codes for CASSLRGTETQYF.

The chain has TRBV7-9 and TRBJ1-6, with TRBD1 matching 10 bases. This CDR3 is built from 15 residues. Germline CDR1 and CDR2: SEHNR and FQNEAQ (reference sequence). Losses at the gene ends were 4 bases for V and 8 bases for J; bases not matched to a gene: 5. The CDR3 DNA reads as TGTGCCAGCAGCTCTCCGACAGGGGGCGATTCACCCCTCCACTTT. Protein: CASSSPTGGDSPLHF.

The table lists this clone with a few counts. The rearrangement links TRBV5-6 to TRBJ2-7; D is undetermined. Germline CDR1 and CDR2: SGHDT and YYEEEE. Trimming left V 0 bases short and J 0 bases short, with 10 bases between. The CDR3 is made up of 15 amino acids. CDR3 in amino acids: CASSLAPGYSYEQYF. The DNA for the CDR3 is TGTGCCAGCAGCTTGGCCCCGGGCTACTCCTACGAGCAGTACTTC.

With regard to this clone: Relative to the germline gene, one junction end is altered; a read error may explain this. This chain links TRBV19 with TRBJ2-1, with 11 positions matching TRBD2. CDR3 size: 13 residues. Germline CDR1 reads LNHDA; CDR2 reads SQIVND (reference sequence). The CDR3 DNA reads as TGTGCCAGTAGTATAATAGCGGGGGGGCCCATGGTCTTC. It translates to CASSIIAGGPMVF.

The rearrangement links TRBV7-9 to TRBJ2-1; 8 bases line up with TRBD2. Germline CDR1 is SEHNR and CDR2 is FQNEAQ (reference sequence). The V and J ends lost 4 bases and 1 base, in that order; junction bases with no gene match: 3. This CDR3 spans 15 amino acids. This chain's CDR3 is CASSYSGESYNEQFF. The CDR3 DNA is TGTGCCAGCAGCTATAGCGGGGAGTCCTACAATGAGCAGTTCTTC.

V gene TRBV7-6 combines with J gene TRBJ2-7; D perhaps matches TRBD1 (5 bases). The V end lost 4 bases, the J end lost 2 bases, and 15 bases lay between the germline ends. The germline gives CDR1 SGHVS, CDR2 FNYEAQ. The CDR3 consists of 15 residues. This CDR3 reads CASSSAPDRPYEQYF. CDR3 coding DNA: TGTGCCAGCAGCTCGGCTCCCGACAGACCCTACGAGCAGTACTTC.

The chain has TRBV7-9 and TRBJ2-2; tentatively, D is TRBD1 or TRBD2 (5 bases each). CDR3 length equals 16 residues. Germline V CDR1 and CDR2: SEHNR, FQNEAQ (reference sequence). The V gene lost 2 bases and the J gene lost 3 bases, with 13 bases spanning the gap. CDR3 nucleotides: TGTGCCAGCAGCTTAAGTGCAGGGAGATACACCGGGGAGCTGTTTTTT. This gives the protein CASSLSAGRYTGELFF.

This clone was counted between two and nine times. The CDR3 DNA follows: TGTGCCAGCAGTGAAGGGGGACTAGCGGGGGTTTACCAAGAGACCCAGTACTTC. Translation: CASSEGGLAGVYQETQYF. The chain is built from TRBV6-1 and TRBJ2-5; 14 nucleotides align to TRBD2. There are 18 residues in the CDR3. CDR1 is MNHNS and CDR2 is SASEGT in the germline V gene. Trimming at V came to 1 base and at J to 0 bases, leaving 4 bases not matched to a gene.

The chain links TRBV29-1 to TRBJ2-1; the match to TRBD2 covers 9 bases. V was pared by 3 bases and J by 2 bases, with 2 bases of the junction left unmatched. The CDR3 totals 14 residues. From germline, CDR1 is SQVTM and CDR2 ANQGSEA. The CDR3 DNA reads as TGCAGCGTTGAGCGGGGGGGCCCCTACAATGAGCAGTTCTTC. The encoded protein is CSVERGGPYNEQFF.

The V and J genes are TRBV7-8 and TRBJ2-7; no firm D call. Trimming pared 2 bases from V and 4 bases from J, leaving 12 bases between. The germline V gene has CDR1 SGHVS and CDR2 FQNEAQ. This CDR3 spans 14 amino acids. This chain's CDR3 is CASSLTPPAYEQYF. The CDR3 nucleotides are TGTGCCAGCAGCTTAACCCCCCCGGCATACGAGCAGTACTTC.

This sequence joins TRBV10-1 and TRBJ2-3; D is unresolved. Germline V gives CDR1 WNHNN, CDR2 SYGVQD (reference sequence). This CDR3 is 15 amino acids long. Trimming left V 2 bases short and J 3 bases short, with 12 bases between. The CDR3 loop reads CASSEVLGRTDTQYF. CDR3 sequence (DNA): TGCGCCAGCAGTGAGGTCCTCGGACGTACAGATACGCAGTATTTT.

The chain links TRBV6-1 to TRBJ2-7; 16 bases match TRBD2. Looked up from germline, CDR1 is MNHNS and CDR2 is SASEGT. The CDR3 has 19 amino acids. Germline trimming cut 3 bases from V and 5 bases from J; bases unmatched to any gene: 13. In DNA form, the CDR3 reads TGTGCCAGCAGTGAGTTTCCCCAGGGACTAGCGGGGGGGCAGGACGAGCAGTACTTC. Translating it yields CASSEFPQGLAGGQDEQYF.

V and J are TRBV2 and TRBJ1-5; D not resolved. Trimming took 7 bases from V and 2 from J, leaving 6 bases between them. CDR1 is SNHLY, CDR2 FYNNEI, per germline. The CDR3 is made up of 12 amino acids. The CDR3 coding sequence is TGTGCCAGCAACGGGGGCAATCAGCCCCAGCATTTT. Its translation: CASNGGNQPQHF.